What follows are 12 T cell receptor beta chains derived from one specimen sequenced in a study of blood T cell repertoires in COVID-19. The assay was immunoSEQ multiplex PCR, and TCRdb's table has in-frame clones only and misses some. The sample carries 180,000 or so clones, over 80% recorded once. Sequencing used PBMCs or T cells enriched from blood (not recorded which). The source of these receptors is a woman aged 60-70 years who had recovered from COVID-19.

The chain's CDR3 is CASSGQGGHQPQHF. As DNA, the CDR3 is TGTGCCAGCAGTGGACAGGGTGGGCATCAGCCCCAGCATTTT. The chain carries TRBV2 and TRBJ1-5; 7 bases line up with TRBD1. Trimming took 4 bases from V and 5 from J; bases not matched to a gene: 5. Germline V gene sequence: CDR1 SNHLY, CDR2 FYNNEI. The CDR3 contains 14 residues.

The V gene is TRBV5-1, the J gene TRBJ2-1, with 11 bases aligning to TRBD2. J lost 4 bases, V lost 1 base, and 7 bases had no gene match. Per the germline V gene, CDR1 is SGHRS and CDR2 is YFSETQ. This CDR3 contains 17 residues. The CDR3 is CASSLTPLAGGYNEQFF. The CDR3, as DNA: TGCGCCAGCAGCTTGACACCTCTAGCGGGAGGATACAATGAGCAGTTCTTC. The variable domain in full, with the rest retrieved from reference TRBV5-1 and TRBJ2-1, is KAGVTQTPRYLIKTRGQQVTLSCSPISGHRSVSWYQQTPGQGLQFLFEYFSETQRNKGNFPGRFSGRQFSNSRSEMNVSTLELGDSALYLCASSLTPLAGGYNEQFFGPGTRLTVL.

V usage is TRBV7-6 and J usage is TRBJ1-1; 8 nucleotides agree with TRBD1. The germline gives CDR1 SGHVS, CDR2 FNYEAQ. The CDR3 totals 15 residues. Germline trimming cut 1 base from V and 5 bases from J; bases unmatched to any gene: 6. CDR3 loop: CASSLDPGGETEAFF. In nucleotides, the CDR3 is TGTGCCAGCAGCTTAGACCCAGGGGGCGAGACTGAAGCTTTCTTT.

This clone was counted once. The chain couples TRBV25-1 to TRBJ1-1, with D perhaps TRBD1 (5 bases). The CDR3 totals 16 residues. Between the trimmed V and J ends, which lost 0 bases and 0 bases, there was a span of 11 bases. The germline V gene encodes CDR1 MGHDK and CDR2 SYGVNS. CDR3 residues: CASSEYDSLMNTEAFF. In nucleotides, the CDR3 is TGTGCCAGCAGTGAATATGACAGTTTAATGAACACTGAAGCTTTCTTT.

The chain couples TRBV2 to TRBJ2-1; possible D gene TRBD2, 6 bases. Trimming took off 7 bases at V and 7 bases at J, with 23 bases between the two ends. CDR1 and CDR2 (germline): SNHLY, FYNNEI. The CDR3 covers 16 residues. In DNA form, the CDR3 reads TGTGCCAGCACCCACCCGGTGGCGGGAATTTTGAATGAGCAGTTCTTC. Encoded protein: CASTHPVAGILNEQFF.

The rearrangement uses TRBV2 and TRBJ2-7, with D possibly being TRBD2 (5 bases). Germline-derived CDR1 and CDR2 are SNHLY and FYNNEI. Trimming removed 2 bases at V and 3 bases at J, with 5 bases between. The CDR3 is 12 amino acids. CDR3 sequence reads: CASSERDYEQYF. The CDR3 bases are TGTGCCAGCAGTGAACGGGACTACGAGCAGTACTTC.

This chain joins TRBV6-1 and TRBJ2-2; 8 bases agree with TRBD2. Trimming removed 2 bases from V and 4 bases from J; junction bases left unmatched: 6. CDR3 length equals 16 residues. Germline V gene lookup returns CDR1 MNHNS and CDR2 SASEGT. The CDR3: CASSEIAGHLTGELFF. The CDR3 DNA follows: TGTGCCAGCAGTGAAATAGCGGGACACCTCACCGGGGAGCTGTTTTTT.

The chain is built from TRBV27 and TRBJ1-2; D uncertain. CDR3 size: 17 residues. Germline V CDR1 and CDR2: MNHEY, SMNVEV (reference sequence). V lost 0 bases and J lost 1, with 15 bases in between. The CDR3 sequence is CASSLSYAAAGNYGYTF. CDR3 DNA: TGTGCCAGCAGTTTATCCTATGCGGCTGCGGGTAACTATGGCTACACCTTC.

This clone was seen a few times. The chain uses TRBV10-3 and TRBJ2-2; 10 bases are shared with TRBD2. The length of the CDR3 is 16 residues. V shed 3 bases and J 6 bases; nucleotides not matched to a gene: 7. Germline CDR1 and CDR2: ENHRY and SYGVKD. The CDR3 bases are TGTGCCATCAGTGATAGCCCTAGCGGGAGATCCGGGGAGCTGTTTTTT. Its translation is CAISDSPSGRSGELFF.

There are a few counts of this clone. The chain recombines TRBV6-6 with TRBJ2-2; the match to TRBD2 covers 8 bases. V dropped 8 bases and J dropped 1; count of bases not matched to a gene: 6. CDR1 and CDR2 from the germline V gene are MNHNY and SVGAGI (reference sequence). The CDR3 totals 15 residues. The CDR3 bases are TGTGCCAGCTGCTCTAGCGGGCGGAACACCGGGGAGCTGTTTTTT. Its protein is CASCSSGRNTGELFF.

V usage is TRBV7-9 and J usage is TRBJ2-2, with a tentative D call TRBD2 (6 bases). CDR1 SEHNR and CDR2 FQNEAQ come from the germline V gene (reference sequence). V was shortened by 7 bases and J by 6 bases, with 9 bases between the two germline ends. The CDR3 consists of 12 residues. The CDR3 sequence: CASTSGAGELFF. For the CDR3, the DNA is TGTGCCAGCACCTCGGGAGCCGGGGAGCTGTTTTTT.

The J gene is TRBJ2-3, the V gene TRBV5-1, with TRBD2 identical over 9 bases. The CDR3 is 15 residues long. Trimming removed 2 bases from V and 2 bases from J; junction bases left unmatched: 3. Germline-derived CDR1 and CDR2 are SGHRS and YFSETQ. In DNA form, the CDR3 reads TGCGCCAGCAGCTTTGGGACTAGCCTCACAGATACGCAGTATTTT. Residues: CASSFGTSLTDTQYF.